This T cell receptor (beta chain) was obtained from a study of T cells after yellow fever vaccination (dated by TCRdb to 2018 to 2020). Some background on the complete study: Libraries from fractions with low cell numbers were prepared with the SMART-Seq v4 Ultra Low Input RNA kit. Two healthy male donors made up the cohort, one aged 18 to 29 years and the other aged 30 to 40 years. Blood was drawn at multiple timepoints before and after primary and secondary immunization, with bulk PBMC replicates and cell subsets isolated. To follow T-cell clones before and after primary and booster YFV17D yellow fever vaccination, bulk TCR alpha and beta repertoires were sequenced over time.

The CDR3, cysteine through phenylalanine, is 14 amino acids long. Kept here is only the CDR3 DNA, which spans 42 bases and is read in frame from base 1. Taken from the germline V gene, the CDR1 and CDR2 loops are MDHEN and SYDVKM. Between the V and J ends, shortened by 8 bases and 1 base respectively, the junction contains 11 bases. Overall results and qualifications from the work: Computational filtering was needed because FACS-sorted repertoires could contain abundant contaminating clonotypes from the bulk population. Compared with the primary T-cell response, the secondary T-cell response was weaker but faster, peaking on day 5 rather than day 15. Because only two donors were included in the study, the extent to which the findings can be generalized is limited. A small share of clonotypes was detected in both CD4 and CD8 compartments, with the overlap likely arising from convergent recombination. Most clones expanded after primary vaccination (roughly 96% of CD4 and 70% to 90% of CD8) were re-detected after the booster, suggesting that broad memory maintenance occurred.

This clonotype has a handful of counts. It has no known antigen specificity. No clone much larger than this one lies a single base away; base qualities are absent. The sample's treatment or condition label is to be understood as: live attenuated yellow fever vaccine strain. At each blood-draw timepoint, two biological replicates of bulk PBMCs were obtained. A standard Ficoll-Paque protocol was used to isolate PBMCs from peripheral blood. TriZol was used to extract RNA from bulk PBMCs, CD4 and CD8 fractions, and dextramer-positive and dextramer-negative fractions. The instrument given in TCRdb is Illumina NovaSeq 6000. TCR cDNA was synthesized by 5'RACE template switching, which introduced a universal primer site and unique molecular identifiers. cDNA synthesis was primed from both the TCR alpha and TCR beta constant segments. Library amplification involved two PCR steps, and the second step added sample barcodes and sequencing adapters. Libraries were sequenced on Illumina HiSeq 2500 (2x100 bp) or NovaSeq (2x150 bp). The original methods were these. Demultiplexing of reads and collapsing into UMI consensus sequences were performed with MIGEC, and V(D)J alignment was carried out with MiXCR. Using edgeR on replicate PBMC samples, clonotypes were called vaccine-responding if FDR was below 0.01 and the log2 fold change was above 5 up to day 15. CD4 or CD8 identity was assigned to each bulk clonotype according to whether the clonotype was present at higher abundance in the sequenced CD4 repertoire or the sequenced CD8 repertoire. TCRdb passed the public sequencing reads through fastp at Q25 and MiXCR, retaining productive beta sequences. Duplicate CDR3 protein sequences are folded into a single record with the most common DNA and genes. Clone size and V and J calls follow TCRdb, not the original study. This sample is represented by 300,000 to 350,000 distinct CDR3 sequences; 3% to 4.5% of them were singletons. The ten largest clones represent 20% to 25% of the sample.

This TCR derives from a man younger than 30 who received the YFV17D yellow fever vaccine. The V and J segments used are TRBV28 and TRBJ2-2, with a tentative D gene TRBD2 over 6 matching bases. The material was PBMCs, obtained 5 days after the yellow fever booster vaccination. The DNA is as follows: TGTGCCAGCCAAAGGGGAGGGAACACCGGGGAGCTGTTTTTT. This encodes CASQRGGNTGELFF.